This T cell receptor (beta chain) was obtained from a study of blood T cell repertoires in COVID-19. Whole-study context: From the United States, Italy and Spain came samples of acute and convalescent COVID-19. Sources were T cells, B-cell-depleted T cells, or PBMCs; the material itself was cDNA or gDNA.

This CDR3 contains 12 residues. Germline V gene sequence: CDR1 SGHRS, CDR2 YFSETQ. V lost 0 bases, J lost 5 bases, and 5 bases lay in between. Per the study methods: Nucleated cell number was recorded as an estimate derived from reference gene primer amplification. Sequencing was performed with immunoSEQ multiplex PCR; in TCRdb, only in-frame clones are kept and a portion is missing. From that table come the V and J calls and clone size; the DNA was used to work out D and trimming. The table records around 70,000 clones, roughly 77% of them present only once. The rearrangement links TRBV5-1 to TRBJ1-2; D not certain. The source of this sequence is a human donor in a cohort sampled during active COVID-19. Sequences were obtained from peripheral blood. CDR3 coding DNA: TGCGCCAGCAGCTTGGAACAGTATGGCTACACCTTC. It specifies CASSLEQYGYTF.